The T cell receptor (beta chain) under discussion was sequenced for a study of T cells after yellow fever vaccination. One entry per CDR3 protein results from TCRdb running MiXCR on the 5' RACE reads. The table includes roughly 68,000 distinct CDR3 sequences, less than 8.5% detected once. This clonotype was seen at least ten times. The CDR3 covers 14 residues. V was shortened by 2 bases and J by 0 bases, with 7 bases between the two germline ends. CDR1 and CDR2 (germline): MNHEY, SVGEGT. Sequenced material: CD8+ T cells sorted from PBMCs, taken approximately 40 days after the first yellow fever vaccination. This clonotype originated in a man younger than 35 who received the YFV17D yellow fever vaccine. V usage is TRBV6-2 or TRBV6-3 and J usage is TRBJ1-1; D remains ambiguous. DNA of the CDR3: TGTGCCAGCAGTTACCTGGGATTGAACACTGAAGCTTTCTTT. Translated: CASSYLGLNTEAFF.